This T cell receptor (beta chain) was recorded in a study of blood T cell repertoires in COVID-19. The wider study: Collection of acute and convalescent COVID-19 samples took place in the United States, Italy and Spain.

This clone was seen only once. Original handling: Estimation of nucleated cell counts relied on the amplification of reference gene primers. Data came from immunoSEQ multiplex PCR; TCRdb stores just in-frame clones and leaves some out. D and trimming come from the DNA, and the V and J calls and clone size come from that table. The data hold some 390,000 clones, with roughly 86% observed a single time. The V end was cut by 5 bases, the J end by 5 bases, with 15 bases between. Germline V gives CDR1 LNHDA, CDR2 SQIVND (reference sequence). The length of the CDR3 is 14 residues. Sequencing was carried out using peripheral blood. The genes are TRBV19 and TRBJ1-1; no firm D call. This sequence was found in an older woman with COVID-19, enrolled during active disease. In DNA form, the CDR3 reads TGTGCCAGTAGTGTCCCTCCGGCGGGTACTGAAGCTTTCTTT. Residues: CASSVPPAGTEAFF.